This section outlines one TCR beta chain sequence together with its context. The antigen it recognizes is unknown. The data belong to a study of cytomegalovirus exposure and HLA in healthy donors (dated by TCRdb to 2016 to 2017). General notes on the study: In an earlier analysis of roughly 590 of the donors, 276 Gb of sequence data and some 100 million unique TCR beta sequences from 180 million or so T cells were reported. HLA typing covered class I and class II loci at four-digit resolution. Using immunosequencing, the study profiled T cell repertoires from around 680 subjects and related those repertoires to cytomegalovirus serostatus. Donor age, sex, ethnicity and CMV serostatus were collected together with the repertoire data. Because of strong linkage in the cohort, five DR-DQ haplotypes were treated as single units for association and clustering. On average, roughly 200,000 unique TCR beta nucleotide sequences were sequenced per donor among fewer than 500 genotyped donors of the cohort, with roughly 19% of those sequences being non-productive. In the later analysis, no new phenotypic data were used to find candidate immune exposures; instead, reliance was placed on TCR beta sequences and their occurrence across donors. The study aimed to test whether signatures of past pathogen exposure could be identified by cataloging public T cell receptors. Of the roughly 400 genotyped donors, 65% to 90% fell in the genetic ancestry cluster associated with self-reported Caucasian donors. A later analysis re-examined previously published TCR beta repertoires from more than 550 donors and added high-resolution HLA genotyping to investigate patterns of TCR occurrence. Besides the first cohort of roughly 700 subjects, a separate validation cohort made up of roughly 120 different subjects was used. An early release that covered more than 550 HLA-typed donors contained approximately 300 gigabases of sequencing data and 70 million to 100 million unique TCR sequences. The number of typed donors differed by locus: roughly 620-630 for A, B, C, DRB1 and DQB1; some 500 for DQA1; 606 for DPA1; and about 450 for DPB1. All discovery cohort repertoires had been generated on a single sequencing platform. To predict cytomegalovirus infection status, the study combined high-throughput TCR immunosequencing, statistical association of individual TCRs with disease status, and machine learning. An earlier analysis of approximately 630 of the donors applied high-throughput TCR beta sequencing to assess whether each TCR beta V gene segment acted as functional or pseudogenic. Genome-wide SNP genotypes for about 55% of the roughly 670 donors were used in a later genetic analysis, which treated that subset as a discovery cohort.

For this chain, trimming is 2 bases at the V end and 7 bases at the J end, and the number of junction bases without a gene match is 1. CDR1 and CDR2 were assigned from the germline V gene (reference sequence) as LNHDA and SQIVND. The CDR3 spans 12 residues, from the cysteine through the phenylalanine. This entry keeps only the CDR3 DNA: 36 bases, framed from base 1. The receptor library was made with the immunoSEQ multiplex PCR assay. The multiplex PCR relied on a mix of 60 forward primers for TCR Vbeta segments and 13 reverse primers for TCR Jbeta segments. The CDR3 region of rearranged TCR beta genes was amplified from genomic DNA with a multiplex PCR assay. The amplified TCR beta libraries were sequenced on the Illumina HiSeq System as 87-base-pair reads. For the original study's pipeline: In a later analysis, some 80 million unique TCR beta chains were counted across the 650 to 700 repertoires, and about 10 million of these chains were shared by at least two donors. Raw reads were error-corrected and collapsed into unique sequences by a nearest-neighbor algorithm in which closely related sequences were merged to remove PCR and sequencing errors. V, D and J gene segments were assigned by aligning CDR3 sequences to IMGT reference sequences. For a sequence to be retained, a match of at least six nucleotides to both a V gene segment and a J gene segment was required. Rearrangements were classified as productive when the CDR3 lacked stop codons and remained in frame with V and J, and all other rearrangements were classified as non-productive. Following IMGT convention, CDR3 was defined as the stretch from the second conserved V-encoded cysteine to the conserved J-encoded phenylalanine. The earlier analysis of more than 450 of the donors excluded sequences that lacked an unambiguous match to a single V gene segment. An earlier analysis of a few hundred of the donors called V segments functional above 56.7% productive rearrangements and segregating when the between-donor standard deviation exceeded 5%. A statistical classification framework was built to diagnose cytomegalovirus status from the catalog of TCR beta chain sequences. V and J gene assignment, in a later analysis, came from comparing TCR nucleotide sequences with IMGT/GENE-DB human TR gene sequences. A later analysis assigned CDR3 sequences and most-parsimonious VDJ recombination scenarios with the TCRdist pipeline. In a later analysis, every TCR beta chain was defined by the combination of its CDR3 amino acid sequence and its V-gene family, and reads without a unique V-gene family were dropped. To address suspected cross-contamination and a sequencing artifact, a later analysis removed 592 highly shared, low-generation-probability nucleotide sequences. A later analysis calculated a clonal expansion index for each public chain from normalized within-repertoire ranks of inferred template counts. Generation probabilities in a later analysis came from a VDJ recombination model fitted to out-of-frame rearrangements, and those results were checked against IGoR. A later analysis scored TCR-TCR, TCR-HLA and TCR-CMV co-occurrence with hypergeometric tests, applying a repertoire-size bias correction to TCR pairs. A later analysis estimated false discovery rates by permuting HLA or CMV assignments 20 times. In a later analysis, co-occurring TCRs were grouped using DBSCAN, with TCRdist sequence similarity added in when clustering inside HLA-allele-positive subsets. Co-occurrence clustering excluded repertoires with fewer than 30,000 or more than 120,000 public chains, plus five with anomalous nucleotide sharing. Here the immuneACCESS table is served through TCRdb, limited to in-frame sequences with V and J called. Missing clones are a known gap in these copies; in checked studies unresolved V genes cover under half, and the rest lacks a known reason. D and trimming come from the DNA, and the V and J calls and clone size come from that table. The table for this sample records under 250,000 clones. The ten most abundant clones make up 1.1% of the sample.

Overall results and qualifications from the work: In a later analysis, TCR association rates were found to vary across HLA loci, with the most associated TCRs seen for DRB1 alleles and the fewest for HLA-C alleles. The classifier was reported to diagnose cytomegalovirus status with high specificity and sensitivity in both the original and validation cohorts. Specific HLA alleles were associated with 16,951 TCR beta sequences at a false discovery rate of 0.05 in a later analysis. Roughly 15 rarely observed V segments, including chromosome 9 orphons, were excluded from the earlier analysis of some 590 of the donors because counts were too low. A later analysis found that HLA-associated TCR beta chains were more clonally expanded and had lower generation probabilities than equally common non-associated chains. Correlated functional status among segregating V segments might reflect linkage disequilibrium, but an unknown experimental factor could not be ruled out. A cluster of highly shared sequence variants was judged likely to represent a technical artifact of the sequencing pipeline. HLA typing was unavailable for some donors at each locus, so association tests used only the typed subset. A few of the identified cytomegalovirus-associated TCR beta chains were confirmed in vitro to be specific for cytomegalovirus antigens. Most TCR sequences were observed very rarely across donors, whereas some public TCRs were present in many individuals. Because the 87-base-pair reads could not distinguish some IMGT-functional V segments, including TRBV6-2 and TRBV6-3, those segments were excluded. According to a later analysis, parvovirus B19, influenza, CMV and Epstein-Barr virus appeared linked to several top co-occurrence clusters. According to a later analysis, most CMV-associated TCR beta chains appeared to be HLA-restricted, and the HLA associations seemed to be driven largely by CMV exposure. When HLA alleles, especially DR and DQ, strongly co-occurred, attributing TCR associations to individual alleles was difficult. In an earlier analysis of 587 of the donors, most TCR beta V segments were observed in productive rearrangements about 90% or about 30% of the time, broadly matching IMGT annotations. For the cohort, immune exposure information was limited to CMV serostatus. The cohort was sequenced for TCR beta chains only, and without alpha or paired-chain data the features that could be detected were limited. An association between a missense DCLRE1C variant and V-gene and J-gene trimming of TCR beta chains was found in a later genetic analysis and replicated in an independent cohort. The authors suggested that the approach could potentially be extended to other disease states and immunological phenotypes. Sequencing depth was assumed to be roughly uniform across donors in the presence/absence analyses, though that assumption may not hold. In a later genetic analysis, fewer N-insertions in productive TCRs were reported among donors in an Asian-associated ancestry cluster than the roughly 640-donor mean. The study listed 150 to 200 TCR beta chains as associated with cytomegalovirus. A further reported finding was that TCR beta sequences accurately predicted the HLA-A and HLA-B alleles for most subjects in the first cohort.

The cohort was made up of 500 to 800 healthy bone marrow donors. At the time of sampling, all cohort members were nominally healthy, though unrecorded immune exposures were likely present. The donor tested CMV seropositive and was one of the 289 seropositive cohort members. Every donor gave a peripheral blood sample, and the peripheral blood mononuclear cells from that sample were used for TCR beta sequencing. Genomic DNA extraction from the blood cell samples was performed with the Qiagen DNeasy Blood Extraction Kit. Sample: PBMCs. The chain employs TRBV19 and TRBJ1-1, and TRBD1 aligns with 7 junction nucleotides. This clonotype originated in a girl aged 2-10 years in good health and CMV-seropositive. The nucleotides read TGTGCCAGTAGTATAAACAGGGGTGAAGCTTTCTTT. Translation gives CASSINRGEAFF.